This TCR beta chain was identified in a study of blood T cell repertoires in COVID-19. Generated by immunoSEQ multiplex PCR, the TCRdb table keeps only in-frame clones and is missing some. The data hold some 230,000 clones, with 80% to 90% observed a single time. The specimen was PBMCs or T cells enriched from blood (not recorded which). This TCR derives from a woman between 18 and 30 years old in a cohort exposed to, infected with or recovered from COVID-19 (not recorded which).

This CDR3 reads CATSPRGESSFYGYTF. CDR3 in DNA: TGTGCCACCAGCCCGCGCGGGGAAAGCTCGTTCTATGGCTACACCTTC. V gene TRBV15 combines with J gene TRBJ1-2; D ambiguous. V shed 5 bases and J shed 4 bases, with 20 bases lying between them. The CDR3 consists of 16 residues. CDR1 is LNHNV, CDR2 YYDKDF, per germline (reference sequence).